This T cell receptor beta chain stems from a study of tumor-infiltrating lymphocytes in primary liver carcinoma. Study overall: The patients, men and women alike, were aged 30 to 69 years.

This clonotype was recorded many times. Its cognate antigen is unknown. Findings and caveats of the study: Significantly larger top-250-clone fractions were found in tumors than in blood (p = 0.039).

A constant-region primer served to make TCR beta cDNA from roughly 500 ng total RNA. TCR beta libraries came from three nested multiplex PCR rounds using slightly modified ARM-PCR. With TRBV1-TRBV30 forward primers and a C-beta reverse primer, the first two PCR rounds were run for 9 to 10 cycles each. TCRdb reprocessed the multiplex PCR reads with MiXCR, giving one entry per CDR3 protein. The sample contains 100,000 to 150,000 distinct CDR3 sequences, 64% of which appear only once. Bulk tissue was left unsorted, and RNA and DNA were co-extracted from about 21-30 mg of it. The V and J ends lost 5 bases and 2 bases respectively, with 12 bases between them. The CDR3 runs to 15 residues. Germline V gene sequence: CDR1 SGHNT, CDR2 YENEEA.

The sequence came from a woman aged 55-69 years with primary liver carcinoma and hepatitis B virus infection. The chain is built from TRBV11-3 and TRBJ2-2, with no clear D. The sample was liver tumor tissue from sampling region 3. The sample's subset: tumor region T3, left-lateral pole. The chain's CDR3 is CASSPLGDNTGELFF. Here the CDR3 DNA reads TGTGCCAGCAGCCCCCTGGGCGATAACACCGGGGAGCTGTTTTTT. Supplemented by reference TRBV11-3 and TRBJ2-2, the full variable domain reads EAGVVQSPRYKIIEKKQPVAFWCNPISGHNTLYWYLQNLGQGPELLIRYENEEAVDDSQLPKDRFSAERLKGVDSTLKIQPAELGDSAVYLCASSPLGDNTGELFFGEGSRLTVL.